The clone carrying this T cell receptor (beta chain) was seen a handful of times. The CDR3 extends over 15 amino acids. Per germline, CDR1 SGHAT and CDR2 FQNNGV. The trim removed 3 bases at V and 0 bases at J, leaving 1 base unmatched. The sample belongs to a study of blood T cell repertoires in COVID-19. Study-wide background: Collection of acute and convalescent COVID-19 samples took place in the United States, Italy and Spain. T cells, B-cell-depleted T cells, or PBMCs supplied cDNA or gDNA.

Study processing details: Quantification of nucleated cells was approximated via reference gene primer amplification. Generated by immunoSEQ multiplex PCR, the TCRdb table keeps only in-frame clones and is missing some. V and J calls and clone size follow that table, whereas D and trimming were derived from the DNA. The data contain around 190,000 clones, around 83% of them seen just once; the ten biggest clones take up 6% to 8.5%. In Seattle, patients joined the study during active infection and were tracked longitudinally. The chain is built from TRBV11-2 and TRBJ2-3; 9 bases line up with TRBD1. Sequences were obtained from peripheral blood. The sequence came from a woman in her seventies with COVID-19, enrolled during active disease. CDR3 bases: TGTGCCAGCAGCTTTGGGACAGGGAGCACAGATACGCAGTATTTT. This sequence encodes CASSFGTGSTDTQYF.